One sample yielded the 31 T cell receptor beta chains listed below, sequenced in a study of shared clonotypes between healthy human individuals. Naive CD8 cells, CD45RO-negative and positively selected for CCR7, excluded terminally differentiated effector memory CD45RA+ cells. Measured with immunoSEQ multiplex PCR; TCRdb has only the in-frame clones, and not every one. This sample has about 2.1 million clones, with under 95% found just once. The sequenced material came from naive CD8+ T cells from PBMCs. The source is a man between 18 and 29 years old in good health. Some clones in this sample may be carry-over from other donors' samples.

The V call is TRBV9, the J call TRBJ2-1; D possibly uses TRBD1 or TRBD2 (6 bases each). V was cut by 4 bases and J by 8 bases, with 16 bases left in between. The CDR3 is 14 amino acids. CDR1 is SGDLS, CDR2 YYNGEE, per germline. The CDR3 spells CASSPRAGQHEQFF. CDR3 bases: TGTGCCAGCAGCCCTCGGGCGGGACAACATGAGCAGTTCTTC.

This chain connects TRBV28 to TRBJ2-3; TRBD2 matches 7 bases. J lost 4 bases, V lost 5 bases, and 12 bases had no gene match. The CDR3 consists of 16 residues. Germline CDR1 MDHEN, CDR2 SYDVKM. CDR3 sequence: CASSPGSGGSADTQYF. CDR3 DNA sequence: TGTGCCAGCAGTCCCGGCTCGGGCGGGAGTGCAGATACGCAGTATTTT.

The table lists this clone with a count of one. The chain links TRBV28 to TRBJ2-2; D uncertain. The germline CDR1 and CDR2 sequences are MDHEN and SYDVKM. The CDR3 contains 17 residues. The V end was cut by 5 bases, the J end by 2 bases, with 18 bases between. For the CDR3, the DNA is TGTGCCAGCAGTGTCCCAACCCGATTGATCAACACCGGGGAGCTGTTTTTT. This codes for CASSVPTRLINTGELFF. Supplemented by reference TRBV28 and TRBJ2-2, the full variable domain reads DVKVTQSSRYLVKRTGEKVFLECVQDMDHENMFWYRQDPGLGLRLIYFSYDVKMKEKGDIPEGYSVSREKKERFSLILESASTNQTSMYLCASSVPTRLINTGELFFGEGSRLTVL.

This rearrangement joins TRBV7-9 to TRBJ2-4, with D hard to call. There are 17 residues in the CDR3. Germline CDR1 reads SEHNR; CDR2 reads FQNEAQ (reference sequence). V lost 2 bases to trimming and J lost 0 bases, with 14 bases between them. The CDR3 DNA reads as TGTGCCAGCAGCTTATCATTCATGGGCGGAGCCAAAAACATTCAGTACTTC. It translates to CASSLSFMGGAKNIQYF.

The sample holds one count of this clone. The chain uses TRBV10-3 and TRBJ1-4; D gene unclear. The CDR3 spans 16 residues. From germline, CDR1 is ENHRY and CDR2 SYGVKD. V shed 5 bases and J shed 0 bases, with 13 bases lying between them. CDR3 loop: CAISLNHSATNEKLFF. DNA for the CDR3: TGTGCCATCAGTTTAAACCACAGTGCAACTAATGAAAAACTGTTTTTT.

The chain employs TRBV4-1 and TRBJ2-1, with TRBD1 matching 7 bases. The CDR3 runs 16 residues. Germline values: CDR1 MGHRA, CDR2 YSYEKL. V trimming: 6 bases; J trimming: 3 bases; junction bases outside the gene matches: 11. As DNA, the CDR3 is TGCGCCAGCAGTCGCCTTGTACAGGGGTACTACAATGAGCAGTTCTTC. Encoded protein: CASSRLVQGYYNEQFF.

The gene calls are TRBV5-1 and TRBJ2-7; D not certain. With 3 bases removed from V and 2 bases from J, the gap between germline ends came to 6 bases. Per germline, CDR1 SGHRS and CDR2 YFSETQ. The CDR3 consists of 12 residues. Here the CDR3 reads CASSSPAYEQYF. CDR3 nucleotides: TGCGCCAGCAGCTCCCCGGCCTACGAGCAGTACTTC. The complete variable domain, with remaining parts taken from reference TRBV5-1 and TRBJ2-7, reads KAGVTQTPRYLIKTRGQQVTLSCSPISGHRSVSWYQQTPGQGLQFLFEYFSETQRNKGNFPGRFSGRQFSNSRSEMNVSTLELGDSALYLCASSSPAYEQYFGPGTRLTVT.

The V gene is TRBV5-6, the J gene TRBJ1-2; perhaps TRBD1 as D (5 bases). The V end lost 2 bases, the J end lost 8 bases, and 13 bases lay between the germline ends. The CDR3 has 13 amino acids. Looked up from germline, CDR1 is SGHDT and CDR2 is YYEEEE. The CDR3 nucleotides read TGTGCCAGCAGCTTTGGGCAGGGAGGCGGCTACACCTTC. Protein: CASSFGQGGGYTF.

With respect to this clone: Other DNA sequences in the sample encode the same CDR3. V usage is TRBV4-1 and J usage is TRBJ2-3, with a weak D call TRBD2 (6 bases). The CDR3 length is 16 residues. V was pared by 0 bases and J by 0 bases, with 10 bases between. Germline V gives CDR1 MGHRA, CDR2 YSYEKL. This CDR3 is CASSQDGRYSTDTQYF. The CDR3 DNA reads TGCGCCAGCAGCCAAGATGGGAGGTATAGCACAGATACGCAGTATTTT.

The chain combines TRBV27 with TRBJ1-5; D is possibly TRBD1 (5 bases). This CDR3 has 17 amino acids. Trimming pared 1 base from V and 1 base from J, leaving 14 bases between. The germline V gene encodes CDR1 MNHEY and CDR2 SMNVEV (reference sequence). CDR3 sequence (DNA): TGTGCCAGCAGTTTATTAGAGCCAGGGCAGAGCAATCAGCCCCAGCATTTT. This gives the protein CASSLLEPGQSNQPQHF.

Note on this clone: This sample includes further DNA sequences coding for the same CDR3. This rearrangement joins TRBV7-9 to TRBJ2-1, with 8 positions matching TRBD2. Germline lookup yields CDR1 SEHNR and CDR2 FQNEAQ (reference sequence). After removal of 1 base from V and 4 bases from J, the junction contained 3 bases not matched to a gene. There are 15 residues in the CDR3. In DNA, the CDR3 is TGTGCCAGCAGCTTAGGTCCTAGCGGGTACAATGAGCAGTTCTTC. This translates into CASSLGPSGYNEQFF.

About this clone itself: Other DNA sequences from this sample encode an identical CDR3 as well. The chain recombines TRBV4-1 with TRBJ2-7; possible D gene TRBD2, 5 bases. The germline V gene encodes CDR1 MGHRA and CDR2 YSYEKL. V was trimmed by 1 base and J by 2 bases, leaving 9 bases between them. The CDR3 loop spans 14 amino acids. The CDR3, as DNA: TGCGCCAGCAGCCAAGTGGCCGGGACCTACGAGCAGTACTTC. Translated, it gives CASSQVAGTYEQYF.

The V and J genes are TRBV4-2 and TRBJ2-7; the match to TRBD1 covers 8 bases. The CDR3 is 16 residues long. Losses at the gene ends were 0 bases for V and 2 bases for J; bases not matched to a gene: 6. Germline V CDR1 and CDR2: LGHNA, YNFKEQ. This CDR3 is CASSQDPGQGAYEQYF. The CDR3 nucleotides read TGTGCCAGCAGCCAAGATCCAGGACAGGGAGCCTACGAGCAGTACTTC.

CDR3 region: CASSNGAIYEQYF. For the CDR3, the DNA is TGTGCCAGCAGCAACGGAGCCATCTACGAGCAGTACTTC. The V gene is TRBV9, the J gene TRBJ2-7, with D uncertain. The length of the CDR3 is 13 residues. The V end lost 4 bases, the J end lost 3 bases, and 11 bases lay between the germline ends. Germline CDR1 and CDR2: SGDLS and YYNGEE.

The chain recombines TRBV7-2 with TRBJ2-4; D gene uncertain. The CDR3 runs 17 residues. V lost 5 bases to trimming and J lost 1 base, with 18 bases between them. Germline assignment: CDR1 SGHTA and CDR2 FQGNSA. The CDR3 nucleotides are TGTGCCAGCAGCCCCGGGTCGCCTTTTGGGGCCAAAAACATTCAGTACTTC. It yields the protein CASSPGSPFGAKNIQYF.

This clone was counted a single time. The V and J genes are TRBV28 and TRBJ2-7; 11 bases fit TRBD2. Germline CDR1 MDHEN, CDR2 SYDVKM. The length of the CDR3 is 14 residues. Unmatched junction bases numbered 4, after V lost 3 bases and J lost 6 bases. CDR3 DNA: TGTGCCAGCAGTTTCGGTAGCGGGAGGGGCGAGCAGTACTTC. Encoded protein: CASSFGSGRGEQYF.

The chain couples TRBV5-6 to TRBJ2-3; 7 nucleotides line up with TRBD2. Germline V lookup: CDR1 SGHDT, CDR2 YYEEEE. V shed 1 base and J 4 bases; nucleotides not matched to a gene: 9. The CDR3 spans 16 residues. In DNA form, the CDR3 reads TGTGCCAGCAGCTTGTTGATGGGAGGGCCTTCAGATACGCAGTATTTT. Its protein is CASSLLMGGPSDTQYF.

The J gene is TRBJ2-1, the V gene TRBV4-1; D is perhaps TRBD1 (6 bases). The V gene's germline CDR1 is MGHRA and CDR2 YSYEKL. V dropped 0 bases and J dropped 8 bases, with 14 bases sitting between them. This CDR3 contains 15 residues. For the CDR3, the DNA is TGCGCCAGCAGCCAAGATGGCAGGGGCGGTGATGAGCAGTTCTTC. This sequence encodes CASSQDGRGGDEQFF.

The chain combines TRBV13 with TRBJ1-2, with D unresolved. CDR1 PRHDT and CDR2 FYEKMQ come from the germline V gene (reference sequence). CDR3 length: 14 residues. Trimming pared 5 bases from V and 7 bases from J, leaving 17 bases between. Here the CDR3 DNA reads TGTGCCAGCAGCCACCAGGTTATGGCTGGTGGCTACACCTTC. Translation: CASSHQVMAGGYTF.

The chain is built from TRBV7-7 and TRBJ2-7, with a tentative D call TRBD2 (6 bases). The V gene's germline CDR1 is SSHAT and CDR2 FNYEAQ (reference sequence). The CDR3 consists of 19 residues. V was shortened by 5 bases and J by 6 bases, with 32 bases between the two germline ends. The CDR3 reads CASSPGHRGSYGGLGEQYF. CDR3 nucleotides: TGTGCCAGCAGCCCGGGCCACCGGGGCTCTTATGGGGGGTTGGGCGAGCAGTACTTC.

The chain has TRBV6-5 and TRBJ2-7; D not certain. The germline V gene has CDR1 MNHEY and CDR2 SVGAGI. The length of the CDR3 is 15 residues. The V end lost 6 bases, the J end lost 1 base, and 16 bases lay between the germline ends. The CDR3 coding sequence is TGTGCCAGCAGCCTTTCTTTCGCGGATTCCTACGAGCAGTACTTC. Its protein is CASSLSFADSYEQYF.

V gene TRBV15 combines with J gene TRBJ2-1; D remains ambiguous. CDR3 length equals 13 residues. V was clipped by 3 bases and J by 7 bases, with 10 bases between them. The germline V gene encodes CDR1 LNHNV and CDR2 YYDKDF (reference sequence). This CDR3 is CATSSWLINEQFF. The CDR3 DNA sequence: TGTGCCACCAGCAGTTGGCTGATTAATGAGCAGTTCTTC.

The chain is built from TRBV25-1 and TRBJ1-3; D might be TRBD1 (5 bases). From germline, CDR1 is MGHDK and CDR2 SYGVNS. CDR3 length equals 14 residues. V lost 7 bases and J lost 2, with 12 bases in between. CDR3 sequence: CASNPPGPGNTIYF. CDR3 nucleotide sequence: TGTGCCAGCAACCCCCCAGGGCCTGGAAACACCATATATTTT.

As to this clone: The sample holds other DNA sequences that translate to the same CDR3. J is TRBJ2-2 and V is TRBV7-2; the D is unclear. The ends were cut back, 1 base at V and 8 bases at J, with 5 bases in the middle. The CDR3 contains 12 residues. Germline loops: CDR1 SGHTA, CDR2 FQGNSA. CDR3 sequence: CASSLVWGELFF. CDR3 sequence (DNA): TGTGCCAGCAGCTTAGTGTGGGGGGAGCTGTTTTTT.

The chain carries TRBV6-5 and TRBJ1-2; no reliable D call. CDR3 length equals 13 residues. Germline CDR1 MNHEY, CDR2 SVGAGI. The V end lost 0 bases, the J end lost 4 bases, and 6 bases lay between the germline ends. The CDR3 region is CASSYSGIYGYTF. The DNA for the CDR3 is TGTGCCAGCAGTTACTCCGGTATCTATGGCTACACCTTC.

Concerning this clone itself: The same CDR3 is also encoded by other DNA sequences in this sample. This rearrangement joins TRBV7-9 to TRBJ2-5; no clear D gene. The germline V gene encodes CDR1 SEHNR and CDR2 FQNEAQ (reference sequence). The CDR3 covers 11 residues. Trimming removed 4 bases at V and 5 bases at J, with 5 bases between. DNA of the CDR3: TGTGCCAGCAGCTCCGATGAGACCCAGTACTTC. This gives the protein CASSSDETQYF.

The chain employs TRBV19 and TRBJ2-7, with D perhaps given as TRBD1 or TRBD2 (7 bases each). The ends were cut back, 1 base at V and 5 bases at J, with 15 bases in the middle. The germline gives CDR1 LNHDA, CDR2 SQIVND (reference sequence). The CDR3 has 15 residues. CDR3: CASSIVPGGGHEQYF. CDR3 nucleotides: TGTGCCAGTAGTATAGTCCCAGGGGGGGGACACGAGCAGTACTTC.

The J gene is TRBJ2-7, the V gene TRBV28; 8 bases are shared with TRBD1. CDR3 length equals 15 residues. Looked up from germline, CDR1 is MDHEN and CDR2 is SYDVKM. After removal of 5 bases from V and 4 bases from J, the junction contained 10 bases not matched to a gene. For the CDR3, the DNA is TGTGCCAGCAGTCAACCGGGACAGGTGGCATACGAGCAGTACTTC. This translates into CASSQPGQVAYEQYF. Full variable domain (outside the CDR3, taken from reference TRBV28 and TRBJ2-7): DVKVTQSSRYLVKRTGEKVFLECVQDMDHENMFWYRQDPGLGLRLIYFSYDVKMKEKGDIPEGYSVSREKKERFSLILESASTNQTSMYLCASSQPGQVAYEQYFGPGTRLTVT.

J is TRBJ2-6 and V is TRBV11-1; 9 bases are shared with TRBD1. V was pared by 5 bases and J by 3 bases, with 8 bases of the junction left unmatched. The CDR3 length is 17 residues. The V gene's germline CDR1 is SGHAT and CDR2 FQDESV (reference sequence). CDR3 loop: CASSPGQGTFGANVLTF. The CDR3 DNA is TGTGCCAGCAGCCCGGGACAGGGAACGTTTGGGGCCAACGTCCTGACTTTC.

The DNA for the CDR3 is TGCGCCAGCAGCCAAGATCAGCTGACAGGTAGGGACACTGAAGCTTTCTTT. Amino acids: CASSQDQLTGRDTEAFF. The V gene is TRBV4-1, the J gene TRBJ1-1, with D possibly TRBD1 on 6 matching bases. The CDR3 runs 17 residues. The germline CDR1 and CDR2 sequences are MGHRA and YSYEKL. V was shortened by 0 bases and J by 3 bases, with 17 bases between the two germline ends.

This chain links TRBV7-8 with TRBJ1-2; TRBD1 aligns across 8 bases. The germline CDR1 and CDR2 sequences are SGHVS and FQNEAQ. J was trimmed by 1 base and V by 1 base; bases with no gene match: 5. The CDR3 has 16 amino acids. As DNA, the CDR3 is TGTGCCAGCAGCTTAGGGAGGACAGGGCTTAACTATGGCTACACCTTC. It is translated as CASSLGRTGLNYGYTF. Looking up the rest from reference TRBV7-8 and TRBJ1-2 gives the full variable domain: GAGVSQSPRYKVAKRGQDVALRCDPISGHVSLFWYQQALGQGPEFLTYFQNEAQLDKSGLPSDRFFAERPEGSVSTLKIQRTQQEDSAVYLCASSLGRTGLNYGYTFGSGTRLTVV.